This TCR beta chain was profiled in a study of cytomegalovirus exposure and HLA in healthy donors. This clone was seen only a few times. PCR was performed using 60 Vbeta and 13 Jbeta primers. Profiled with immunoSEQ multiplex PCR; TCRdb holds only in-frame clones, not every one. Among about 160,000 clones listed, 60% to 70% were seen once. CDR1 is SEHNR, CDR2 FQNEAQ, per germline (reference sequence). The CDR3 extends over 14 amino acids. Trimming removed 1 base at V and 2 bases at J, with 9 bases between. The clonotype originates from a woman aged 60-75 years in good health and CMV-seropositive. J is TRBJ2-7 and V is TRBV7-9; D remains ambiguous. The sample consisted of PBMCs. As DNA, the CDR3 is TGTGCCAGCAGCTTAGATAGTTTGGCCTACGAGCAGTACTTC. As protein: CASSLDSLAYEQYF. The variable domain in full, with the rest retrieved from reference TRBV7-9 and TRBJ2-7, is DTGVSQNPRHKITKRGQNVTFRCDPISEHNRLYWYRQTLGQGPEFLTYFQNEAQLEKSRLLSDRFSAERPKGSFSTLEIQRTEQGDSAMYLCASSLDSLAYEQYFGPGTRLTVT.